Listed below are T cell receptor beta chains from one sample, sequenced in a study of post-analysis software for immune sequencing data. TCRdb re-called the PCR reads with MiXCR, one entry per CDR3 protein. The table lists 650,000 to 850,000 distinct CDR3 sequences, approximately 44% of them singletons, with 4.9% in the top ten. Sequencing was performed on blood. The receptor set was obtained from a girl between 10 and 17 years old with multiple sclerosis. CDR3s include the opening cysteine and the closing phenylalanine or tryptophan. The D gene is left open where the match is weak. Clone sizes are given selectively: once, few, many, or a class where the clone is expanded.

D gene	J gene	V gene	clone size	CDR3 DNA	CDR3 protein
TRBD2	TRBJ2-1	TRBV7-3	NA	TGTGCCAGCAGCCCTAGAGGACTAGCGGGGGACTACAATGAGCAGTTCTTC	CASSPRGLAGDYNEQFF
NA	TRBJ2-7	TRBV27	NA	TGTGCTAGCAGTATAGACTCCTCGGCCTACGAGCAGTACTTC	CASSIDSSAYEQYF
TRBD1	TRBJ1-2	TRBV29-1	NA	TGCAGCGTTGAAGCCGCCCTAACAGGGGGCTGGGGCTACACCTTC	CSVEAALTGGWGYTF
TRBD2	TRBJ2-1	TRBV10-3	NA	TGTGCCGCCACGCCAACTAGCGTTACCTACAATGAGCAGTTCTTC	CAATPTSVTYNEQFF
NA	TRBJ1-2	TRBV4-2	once	TGTGCCAGCAGCCAAGGGGGACATGTGTTCGGCTACACCTTC	CASSQGGHVFGYTF
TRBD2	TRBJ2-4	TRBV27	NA	TGTGCCAGCAGTCCCCTCAAACTAGCGCCAGCCAAAAACATTCAGTACTTC	CASSPLKLAPAKNIQYF
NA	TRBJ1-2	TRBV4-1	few	TGCGCCAGCAGCCTCATACCGGGGGACTATGGCTACACCTTC	CASSLIPGDYGYTF
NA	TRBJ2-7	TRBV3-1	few	TGTGCCAGCAGCCAAGATTCACGGCGGGCCTCCTACGAGCAGTACTTC	CASSQDSRRASYEQYF
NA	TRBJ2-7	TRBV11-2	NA	TGTGCCAGCAGCTCGGTCGCCTCCTACGAGCAGTACTTC	CASSSVASYEQYF
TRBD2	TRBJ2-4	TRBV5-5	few	TGTGCCAGCAGCCTCACTCCCCCGGGACTAGCGGGAGTCGGCATTCAGTACTTC	CASSLTPPGLAGVGIQYF
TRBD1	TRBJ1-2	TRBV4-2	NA	TGTGCCAGCAGCGAAGACAGGGGATATAGCCCTAACTATGGCTACACCTTC	CASSEDRGYSPNYGYTF
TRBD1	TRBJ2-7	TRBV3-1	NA	TGTGCCAGCAGCCAAGGCCGGACAGGGGCAAGCGAGCAGTACTTC	CASSQGRTGASEQYF
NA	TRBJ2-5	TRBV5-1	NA	TGCGCCAGCAGCTTGGCCCGTAGCGGAGTCCAAGAGACCCAGTACTTC	CASSLARSGVQETQYF
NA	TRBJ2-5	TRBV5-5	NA	TGTGCCAGCAGCTTTAAAATTACAGGGACGGAGACCCAGTACTTC	CASSFKITGTETQYF
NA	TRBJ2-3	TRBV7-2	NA	TGTGCCAGCAGCTTATTGCCCCTCCTAAGCTCCAAAGCGCAGTATTTT	CASSLLPLLSSKAQYF
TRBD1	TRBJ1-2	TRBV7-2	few	TGTGCCAGCAGCTTACCCGGGACAGCCTATGGCTACACCTTC	CASSLPGTAYGYTF
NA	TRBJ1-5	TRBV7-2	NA	TGTGCCAGCAGCTTATTGGGGGTTAGCAATCAGCCCCAGCATTTT	CASSLLGVSNQPQHF
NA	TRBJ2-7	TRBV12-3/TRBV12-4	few	TGTGCCAGCAGTTTGTCGGGTAAGAGCTCCTACGAGCAGTACTTC	CASSLSGKSSYEQYF
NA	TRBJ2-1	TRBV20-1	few	TGCAGTCCGTCCGGGACCGGACTTGGCCGTGAGCAGTTCTTC	CSPSGTGLGREQFF
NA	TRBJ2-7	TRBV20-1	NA	TGCAGTGCTAGTTTTCAGGGTGCCACCTACGAGCAGTACTTC	CSASFQGATYEQYF
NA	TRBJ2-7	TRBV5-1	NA	TGCGCCAGCAGCTTGGATGTGACACACTACGAGCAGTACTTC	CASSLDVTHYEQYF
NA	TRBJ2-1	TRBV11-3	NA	TGTGCCAGCAGCTTCTTAACGCGGACCACCTACAATGAGCAGTTCTTC	CASSFLTRTTYNEQFF
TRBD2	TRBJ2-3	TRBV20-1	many	TGCAGTGCTAGAATCTTGTCCCCAGCGGGAGGGCCTCAAGATACGCAGTATTTT	CSARILSPAGGPQDTQYF
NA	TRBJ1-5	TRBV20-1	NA	TGCAGTGCTGCCTTCGGGGTGGGCAATCAGCCCCAGCATTTT	CSAAFGVGNQPQHF
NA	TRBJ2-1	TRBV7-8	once	TGTACCAGCAGCCTCAAGGTCAATGAGCAGTTCTTC	CTSSLKVNEQFF
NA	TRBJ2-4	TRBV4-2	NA	TGTGCCAGCAGCCACGGAGGGGGAGGGGGATTGTACTTC	CASSHGGGGGLYF
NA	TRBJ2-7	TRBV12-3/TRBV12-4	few	TGTGCCAGCAGTCAGGGGTATCGGGAGGCTCCTACGGGTGTCTACGAGCAGTACTTC	CASSQGYREAPTGVYEQYF
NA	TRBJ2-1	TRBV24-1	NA	TGTGCCACCAGTGATCTCAAAAATGAGCAGTTCTTC	CATSDLKNEQFF
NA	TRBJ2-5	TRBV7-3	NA	TGTGCCAGCAGCCCTGGGGGTGATGGGGCGACCCAGTACTTC	CASSPGGDGATQYF
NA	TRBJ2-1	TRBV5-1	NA	TGCGCCAGCAGCTTGATGGCAGGGCTATACAATGAGCAGTTCTTC	CASSLMAGLYNEQFF
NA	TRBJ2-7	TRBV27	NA	TGTGCCAGCAGTCCGAGGACCGCCCCCTACGAGCAGTACTTC	CASSPRTAPYEQYF
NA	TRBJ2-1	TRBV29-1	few	TGCAGCGTTGTGGCCCTCGAAAATGAGCAGTTCTTC	CSVVALENEQFF
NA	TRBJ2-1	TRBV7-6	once	TGTGCCAGCTCCGAGACCCCGGGAAGAGGGGGTGAGCAGTTCTTC	CASSETPGRGGEQFF
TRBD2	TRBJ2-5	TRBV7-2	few	TGTGCCAGCAGCTTCGTGGGGAGGGCCTTTAAAGAGACCCAGTACTTC	CASSFVGRAFKETQYF
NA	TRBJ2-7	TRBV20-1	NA	TGCAGTGCTAGAGGTAGCGGTAGCTACGAGCAGTACTTC	CSARGSGSYEQYF
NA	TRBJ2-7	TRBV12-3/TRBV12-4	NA	TGTGCCAGCAGTCTAACCCGCAGCGAAACCTACGAGCAGTACTTC	CASSLTRSETYEQYF
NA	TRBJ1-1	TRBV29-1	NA	TGCAGCGTTGACAGCTTCACTGAAGCTTTCTTT	CSVDSFTEAFF
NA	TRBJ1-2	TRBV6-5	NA	TGTGCCAGCAGTTACCACCCTAATGCCGATGGCTACACCTTC	CASSYHPNADGYTF
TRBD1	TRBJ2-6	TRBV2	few	TGTGCCAGCAGTCAGACAGGGACTGGGGCCAACGTCCTGACTTTC	CASSQTGTGANVLTF
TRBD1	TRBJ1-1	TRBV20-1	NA	TGCAGTGCTAGGAACCGGGACAGGAACACTGAAGCTTTCTTT	CSARNRDRNTEAFF
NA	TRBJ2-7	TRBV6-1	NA	TGTGCCAGCAGTGAGGGACGCGCCTCGATCTACGAGCAGTACTTC	CASSEGRASIYEQYF
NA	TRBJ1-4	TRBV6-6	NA	TGTGCCAGCAGTTACTCGAACAGGGAGAATGAAAAACTGTTTTTT	CASSYSNRENEKLFF
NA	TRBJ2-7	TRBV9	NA	TGTGCCAGCAGCCAATCGGGGGAGTTCCCCGCTACCGACGAGCAGTACTTC	CASSQSGEFPATDEQYF
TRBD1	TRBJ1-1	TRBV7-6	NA	TGTGCCAGCAGCCCATCGACAGGGGGCTTAGCTGAAGCTTTCTTT	CASSPSTGGLAEAFF
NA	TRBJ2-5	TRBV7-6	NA	TGTGCCAGCAGCCAGGGCCCAGGGGGGGGACAGTACTTC	CASSQGPGGGQYF
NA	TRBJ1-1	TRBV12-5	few	TGTGCTAGTGTCAAGGTGGACGGCACTGAAGCTTTCTTT	CASVKVDGTEAFF
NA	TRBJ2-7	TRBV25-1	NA	TGTGCCAGCAGTGGAACAGGGGGGGCCTACGAGCAGTACTTC	CASSGTGGAYEQYF
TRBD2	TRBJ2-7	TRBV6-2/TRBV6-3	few	TGTGCCAGCAGTTACCCCGGTCGCGCGGGAGAGTACGAGCAGTACTTC	CASSYPGRAGEYEQYF
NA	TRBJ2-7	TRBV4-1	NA	TGCGCCAGCAGCCCTCTAGATCGCCCCTCCTACGAGCAGTACTTC	CASSPLDRPSYEQYF
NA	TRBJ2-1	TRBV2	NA	TGTGCCAGCAGGAGGGCAAGGGGCGGCCGCTCCTACAATGAGCAGTTCTTC	CASRRARGGRSYNEQFF
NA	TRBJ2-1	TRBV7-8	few	TGTGCCAGCAGCTTATATGCGGTCGGGGAGCAGTTCTTC	CASSLYAVGEQFF
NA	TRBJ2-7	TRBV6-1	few	TGTGCCAGCAGTGAAATAGTGATCGGACAGGGAGGGTACGAGCAGTACTTC	CASSEIVIGQGGYEQYF
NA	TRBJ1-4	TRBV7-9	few	TGTGCCAGCAGCCCCCGGGGAACAACTAATGAAAAACTGTTTTTT	CASSPRGTTNEKLFF
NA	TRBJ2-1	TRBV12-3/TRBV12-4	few	TGTGCCTGCACTTGGGGCGGGATGGGCAGTGAGCAGTTCTTC	CACTWGGMGSEQFF
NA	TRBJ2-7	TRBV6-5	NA	TGTGCCAGCAGGCACCCTGCCGGGAGCTCCTACGAGCAGTACTTC	CASRHPAGSSYEQYF
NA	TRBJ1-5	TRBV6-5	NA	TGTGCCAGCAGTTACCGGACACCTCTAGGGCAGCCCCAGCATTTT	CASSYRTPLGQPQHF
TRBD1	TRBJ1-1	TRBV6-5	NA	TGTGCCACACAGGGGGCGAACACTGAAGCTTTCTTT	CATQGANTEAFF
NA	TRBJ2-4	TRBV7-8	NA	TGTGCCAGCAGCTCAGCGAGAGAGCGAGGGAACATTCAGTACTTC	CASSSARERGNIQYF
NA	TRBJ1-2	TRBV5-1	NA	TGCGCCAGCAGGTACTCTGGGCGGCGGGATCGCACCTTC	CASRYSGRRDRTF
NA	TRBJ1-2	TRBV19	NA	TGTGCCAGTAGTATAGAGGATGGCTACACCTTC	CASSIEDGYTF